The 18 T cell receptor beta chains listed next were all sequenced from one sample in a study of CD8 T cells in ankylosing spondylitis. TCRdb recomputed calls from the 5' RACE reads with MiXCR, one row per CDR3 protein. The sample consists of about 250,000 distinct CDR3 sequences, about a sixth of them appearing once. Sequenced sample: blood, either unsorted or a sorted T cell fraction (not recorded which). The receptors originated from a male donor with ankylosing spondylitis or in good health (not recorded which).

The chain combines TRBV20-1 with TRBJ2-3, with 8 nucleotides matching TRBD1. V shed 0 bases, J shed 5 bases, and the junction held 4 bases outside the gene matches. The CDR3 consists of 14 residues. Germline CDR1 is DFQATT and CDR2 is SNEGSKA (reference sequence). The CDR3 spells CSAREQGAGDTQYF. CDR3 nucleotide sequence: TGCAGTGCTAGAGAGCAGGGGGCGGGAGATACGCAGTATTTT.

The chain recombines TRBV7-2 with TRBJ1-2, with D possibly matching TRBD1 (5 bases). The CDR3 runs to 15 residues. Trimming took off 5 bases at V and 3 bases at J, with 16 bases between the two ends. The germline V gene encodes CDR1 SGHTA and CDR2 FQGNSA. CDR3 sequence: CASSAPTATDYGYTF. CDR3 in DNA: TGTGCCAGCAGCGCCCCGACAGCGACGGACTATGGCTACACCTTC.

The V call is TRBV29-1, the J call TRBJ2-2; the D is unclear. The CDR3 covers 13 residues. Trimming took 6 bases from V and 6 from J, leaving 14 bases between them. The germline gives CDR1 SQVTM, CDR2 ANQGSEA. Here the CDR3 DNA reads TGCAGCGTGGACCCAAGTCAGTCCGGGGAGCTGTTTTTT. It is translated as CSVDPSQSGELFF.

This clonotype was seen more than once but under ten times. The chain links TRBV15 to TRBJ2-7; possibly TRBD1 or TRBD2 for D (6 bases each). Deletions cut 3 bases from V and 2 bases from J, with 20 bases between. CDR3 size: 17 residues. The germline gives CDR1 LNHNV, CDR2 YYDKDF (reference sequence). The CDR3, as DNA: TGTGCCACCAGCAGTCGAGAGGGGGGCCCCCCGGCCTACGAGCAGTACTTC. Its translation is CATSSREGGPPAYEQYF.

About this clonotype: A read error may explain this, as a much larger clone is one base away. This chain connects TRBV12-3 or TRBV12-4 to TRBJ2-2; the D gene is possibly TRBD2 (6 bases). Trimming took off 6 bases at V and 6 bases at J, with 17 bases between the two ends. CDR3 length: 15 residues. CDR3 region: CASSLFGPGAGELFF. The CDR3 nucleotides read TGTGCCAGCAGCCTTTTCGGGCCGGGGGCCGGGGAGCTGTTTTTT.

The CDR3 DNA reads as TGTGCCAGCAGCCAAGACCGGTCTAGCGGGAATCGTGAGCAGTACTTC. Translation: CASSQDRSSGNREQYF. J is TRBJ2-7 and V is TRBV3-1; 9 positions match TRBD2. The CDR3 runs 16 residues. Trimming cost V 0 bases and J 7 bases; bases outside gene matches: 10. Germline V gene sequence: CDR1 LGHDT, CDR2 YNNKEL (reference sequence).

This clonotype appeared a few times. As DNA, the CDR3 is TGTGCCACCAGCAGAGACCTGTTTTCCCCTCAAGCTGAAGCTTTCTTT. Protein sequence: CATSRDLFSPQAEAFF. This sequence joins TRBV15 and TRBJ1-1; D uncertain. The CDR3 has 16 amino acids. The V gene lost 0 bases and the J gene lost 6 bases, with 17 bases spanning the gap. Germline V lookup: CDR1 LNHNV, CDR2 YYDKDF (reference sequence).

This clonotype was observed many times. The V call is TRBV29-1, the J call TRBJ2-7; 7 nucleotides match TRBD1. Germline CDR1 is SQVTM and CDR2 is ANQGSEA. The V gene end was trimmed by 1 base and the J gene end by 2 bases; junction bases not matched to a gene: 8. The CDR3 consists of 15 residues. CDR3: CSVEGSETGTYEQYF. For the CDR3, the DNA is TGCAGCGTTGAAGGTTCTGAGACAGGGACCTACGAGCAGTACTTC.

This clonotype was observed a few times. The chain employs TRBV29-1 and TRBJ2-5, with TRBD2 matching 9 bases. Germline assignment: CDR1 SQVTM and CDR2 ANQGSEA. The CDR3 sequence is 16 residues long. V trimming: 5 bases; J trimming: 4 bases; junction bases outside the gene matches: 14. The CDR3 sequence: CSVLGNSGGRVETQYF. CDR3 sequence (DNA): TGCAGCGTTCTTGGGAATAGCGGGGGAAGGGTAGAGACCCAGTACTTC.

CDR3 DNA: TGTGCCAGCAGCTTAAGTGGGACTAGACGCGACGAGCAGTACTTC. Translated: CASSLSGTRRDEQYF. The chain couples TRBV7-3 to TRBJ2-7; the match to TRBD2 covers 8 bases. The CDR3 is 15 residues long. V shed 1 base, J shed 5 bases, and the junction held 7 bases outside the gene matches. The V gene's germline CDR1 is SGHTA and CDR2 FQGTGA.

This clonotype was seen many times. CDR3 in DNA: TGCAGCGTTGAATGGAGCAGGGGAATTCGGGGCAATGAGCAGTTCTTC. Translation: CSVEWSRGIRGNEQFF. This chain joins TRBV29-1 and TRBJ2-1; TRBD1 might be the D (6 bases). Per the germline V gene, CDR1 is SQVTM and CDR2 is ANQGSEA. This CDR3 comprises 16 residues. V lost 2 bases and J 6 bases, leaving 20 bases between the germline ends.

V usage is TRBV7-2 and J usage is TRBJ2-7; the match to TRBD2 covers 11 bases. This CDR3 region has 16 residues. Unmatched junction bases numbered 6, after V lost 0 bases and J lost 5 bases. In germline, CDR1 is SGHTA, CDR2 FQGNSA. CDR3 in amino acids: CASSLATSGIFNEQYF. In DNA, the CDR3 is TGTGCCAGCAGCTTAGCGACTAGCGGGATTTTCAACGAGCAGTACTTC.

The chain combines TRBV7-9 with TRBJ2-3; possible D gene TRBD2, 6 bases. CDR1 is SEHNR, CDR2 FQNEAQ, per germline (reference sequence). Trimming left V 2 bases short and J 0 bases short, with 12 bases between. CDR3 length: 16 residues. The chain's CDR3 is CASSLLSGLSTDTQYF. Here the CDR3 DNA reads TGTGCCAGCAGCTTACTCAGCGGGCTTAGCACAGATACGCAGTATTTT. Filled out from reference TRBV7-9 and TRBJ2-3, the complete variable domain reads DTGVSQNPRHKITKRGQNVTFRCDPISEHNRLYWYRQTLGQGPEFLTYFQNEAQLEKSRLLSDRFSAERPKGSFSTLEIQRTEQGDSAMYLCASSLLSGLSTDTQYFGPGTRLTVL.

A few counts support this clonotype. This chain links TRBV3-1 with TRBJ2-5; 9 bases are a match to TRBD2. The CDR3 totals 15 residues. Germline V gene data show CDR1 as LGHDT and CDR2 as YNNKEL (reference sequence). Trimming cost V 4 bases and J 1 base; bases outside gene matches: 4. This CDR3 is CASSRTSELQETQYF. The CDR3 DNA follows: TGTGCCAGCAGCCGGACTAGCGAGCTCCAAGAGACCCAGTACTTC.

This clonotype was observed a single time. The CDR3 sequence: CASSQDGSGRRNEQFF. CDR3 coding DNA: TGCGCCAGCAGCCAAGATGGTAGCGGGAGAAGAAATGAGCAGTTCTTC. The J gene is TRBJ2-1, the V gene TRBV4-3; TRBD2 matches 9 bases. The trim removed 0 bases at V and 7 bases at J, leaving 7 bases unmatched. The germline CDR1 and CDR2 sequences are LGHNA and YSLEER. The CDR3 is 16 amino acids.

The chain joins TRBV12-3 or TRBV12-4 to TRBJ2-7; 8 positions agree with TRBD2. This CDR3 has 18 residues. The J segment lost 3 bases and the V segment lost 5 bases, leaving 18 bases of the junction unmatched. The CDR3 reads CASSGPPHPGLEHYEQYF. The CDR3 coding sequence is TGTGCCAGCAGTGGTCCCCCTCATCCGGGACTAGAACACTACGAGCAGTACTTC.

Points on this clonotype: The junction shows a germline mismatch at one end, possibly a read error. This sequence joins TRBV7-7 and TRBJ2-5, with TRBD2 identical over 14 bases. CDR1 is SSHAT, CDR2 FNYEAQ, per germline (reference sequence). The CDR3 has 16 amino acids. CDR3 protein: CASSPGGLAGVETQYF. CDR3 DNA sequence: TGTGCTAGCAGCCCGGGGGGACTAGCGGGAGTGGAGACCCAGTACTTC.

This clonotype was counted at least ten times. V gene TRBV9 combines with J gene TRBJ2-7, with 12 bases fitting TRBD2. The CDR3 has 17 amino acids. The V segment lost 0 bases and the J segment 0 bases; nucleotides outside the gene matches: 4. CDR1 is SGDLS and CDR2 is YYNGEE in the germline V gene. CDR3 amino acids: CASSVVRLAGASYEQYF. CDR3 nucleotide sequence: TGTGCCAGCAGCGTAGTCCGACTAGCGGGAGCCTCCTACGAGCAGTACTTC.